This TCR beta chain was recorded in a study of T cells in Graves' hyperthyroidism and ophthalmopathy. On the study more broadly: The blood sample was taken at first diagnosis, before treatment began.

There are 17 residues in the CDR3. V was shortened by 3 bases and J by 0 bases, with 16 bases between the two germline ends. Germline assignment: CDR1 MRHNA and CDR2 SNTAGT. It was considered stable Graves' hyperthyroidism when ophthalmopathy did not progress within 18 months. Turning to this clonotype: Its target is unknown.

Study-wide results and caveats: Most thyroid clonotypes that were expanded above 0.001 also turned up in blood. Using 13 V-J features, a model discriminated ophthalmopathy from stable hyperthyroidism.

Using RNA transcripts as the source, TCR beta CDR3 regions were amplified. HTBI primers were the set used in a first-round RT-PCR of the TCR CDR3. TCRdb independently ran MiXCR on the multiplex PCR reads; one entry per CDR3 protein. The table records 500,000 to 650,000 distinct CDR3 sequences, 11% to 15% of them present only once. The receptor comes from a woman aged 40 to 50 with Graves' hyperthyroidism. The sequencing input was blood. This rearrangement joins TRBV6-4 to TRBJ2-3; perhaps D is TRBD1 or TRBD2 (5 bases each). CDR3 bases: TGTGCCAGCAGTGAAGGATGGGGACCCACTAGCACAGATACGCAGTATTTT. As protein: CASSEGWGPTSTDTQYF.